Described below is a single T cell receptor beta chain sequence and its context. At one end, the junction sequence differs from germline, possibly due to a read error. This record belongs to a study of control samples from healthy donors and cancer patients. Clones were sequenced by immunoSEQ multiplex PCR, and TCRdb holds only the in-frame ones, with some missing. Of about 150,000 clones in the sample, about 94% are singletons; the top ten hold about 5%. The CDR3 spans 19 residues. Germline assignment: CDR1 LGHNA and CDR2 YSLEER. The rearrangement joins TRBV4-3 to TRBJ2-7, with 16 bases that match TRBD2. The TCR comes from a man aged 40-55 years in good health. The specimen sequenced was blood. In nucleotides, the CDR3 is TGCGCCAACAGCCAATCGTACAGGGGACTAGCGGGGGGGCCCCACGAGCAGTACTTC. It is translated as CANSQSYRGLAGGPHEQYF.